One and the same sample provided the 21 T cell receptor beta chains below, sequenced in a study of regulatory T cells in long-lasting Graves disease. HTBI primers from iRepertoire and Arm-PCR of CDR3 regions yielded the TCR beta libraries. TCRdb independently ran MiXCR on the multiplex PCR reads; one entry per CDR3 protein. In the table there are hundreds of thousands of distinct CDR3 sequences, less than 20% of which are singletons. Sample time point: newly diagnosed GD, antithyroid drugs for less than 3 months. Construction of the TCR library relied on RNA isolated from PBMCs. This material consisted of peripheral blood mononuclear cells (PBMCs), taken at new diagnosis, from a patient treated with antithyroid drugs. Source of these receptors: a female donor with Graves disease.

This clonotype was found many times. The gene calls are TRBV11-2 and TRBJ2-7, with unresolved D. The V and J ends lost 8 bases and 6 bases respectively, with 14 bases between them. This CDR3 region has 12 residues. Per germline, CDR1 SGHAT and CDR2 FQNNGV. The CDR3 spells CASGTRNAEQYF. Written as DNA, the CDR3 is TGTGCCAGCGGAACCCGCAACGCCGAGCAGTACTTC.

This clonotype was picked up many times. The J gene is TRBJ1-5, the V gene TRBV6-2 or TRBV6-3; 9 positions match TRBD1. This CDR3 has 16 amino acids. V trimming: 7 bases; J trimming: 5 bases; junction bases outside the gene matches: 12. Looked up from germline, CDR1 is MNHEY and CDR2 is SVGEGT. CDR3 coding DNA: TGTGCCAGCACCAAGTTAGGGGGACAGGGTTATCAGCCCCAGCATTTT. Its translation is CASTKLGGQGYQPQHF.

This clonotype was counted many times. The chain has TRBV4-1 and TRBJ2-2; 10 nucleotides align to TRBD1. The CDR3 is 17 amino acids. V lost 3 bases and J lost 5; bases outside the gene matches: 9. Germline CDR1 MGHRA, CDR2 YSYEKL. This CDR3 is CASSHSGTGAGTGELFF. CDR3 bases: TGCGCCAGCAGCCATTCCGGGACAGGGGCGGGAACCGGGGAGCTGTTTTTT.

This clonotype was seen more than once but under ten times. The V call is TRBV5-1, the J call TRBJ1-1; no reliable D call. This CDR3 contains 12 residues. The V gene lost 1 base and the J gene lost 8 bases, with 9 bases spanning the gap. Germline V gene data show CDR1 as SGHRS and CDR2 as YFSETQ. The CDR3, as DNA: TGCGCCAGCAGCTTGACGGCCCGGGAAGCTTTCTTT. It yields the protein CASSLTAREAFF.

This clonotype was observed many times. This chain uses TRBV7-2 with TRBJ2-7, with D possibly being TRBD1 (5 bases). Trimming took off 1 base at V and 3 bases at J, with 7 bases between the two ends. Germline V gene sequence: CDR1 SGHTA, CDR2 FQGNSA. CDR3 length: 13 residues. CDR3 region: CASSLGDSYEQYF. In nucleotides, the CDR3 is TGTGCCAGCAGCTTAGGTGACAGCTACGAGCAGTACTTC.

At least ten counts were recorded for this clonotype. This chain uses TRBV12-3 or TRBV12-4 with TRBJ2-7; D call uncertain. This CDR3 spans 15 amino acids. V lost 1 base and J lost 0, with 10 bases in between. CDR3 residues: CASSLVPWGSYEQYF. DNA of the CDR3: TGTGCCAGCAGTTTAGTTCCGTGGGGCTCCTACGAGCAGTACTTC.

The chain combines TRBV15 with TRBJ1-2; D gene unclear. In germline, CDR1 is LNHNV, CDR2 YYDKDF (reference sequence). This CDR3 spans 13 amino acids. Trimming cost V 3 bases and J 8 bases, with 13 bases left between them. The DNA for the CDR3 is TGTGCCACCAGCAGCCGGAGTAAAGACGGCTACACCTTC. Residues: CATSSRSKDGYTF.

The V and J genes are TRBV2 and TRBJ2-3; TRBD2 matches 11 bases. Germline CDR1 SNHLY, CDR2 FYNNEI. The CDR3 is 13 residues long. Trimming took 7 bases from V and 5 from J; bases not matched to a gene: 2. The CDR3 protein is CASTGLAGDTQYF. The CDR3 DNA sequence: TGTGCCAGCACTGGACTAGCGGGAGATACGCAGTATTTT.

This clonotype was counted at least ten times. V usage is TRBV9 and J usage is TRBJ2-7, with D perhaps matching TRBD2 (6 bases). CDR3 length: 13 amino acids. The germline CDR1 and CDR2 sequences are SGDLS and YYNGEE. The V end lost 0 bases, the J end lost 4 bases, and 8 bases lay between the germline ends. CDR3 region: CASSVGGEYEQYF. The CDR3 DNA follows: TGTGCCAGCAGCGTAGGGGGGGAATACGAGCAGTACTTC.

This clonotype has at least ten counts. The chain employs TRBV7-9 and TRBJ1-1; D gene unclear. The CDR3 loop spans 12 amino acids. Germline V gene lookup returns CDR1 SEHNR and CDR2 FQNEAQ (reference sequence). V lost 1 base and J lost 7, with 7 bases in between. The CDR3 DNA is TGTGCCAGCAGCTTAGTAGGAAGTGAAGCTTTCTTT. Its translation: CASSLVGSEAFF.

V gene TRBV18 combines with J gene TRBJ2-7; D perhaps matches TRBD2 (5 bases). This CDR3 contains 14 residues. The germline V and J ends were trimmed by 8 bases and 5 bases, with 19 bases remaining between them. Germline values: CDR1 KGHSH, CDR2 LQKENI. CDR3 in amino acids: CASGRDGISHEQYF. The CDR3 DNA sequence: TGTGCCAGCGGCCGGGATGGCATTAGCCACGAGCAGTACTTC.

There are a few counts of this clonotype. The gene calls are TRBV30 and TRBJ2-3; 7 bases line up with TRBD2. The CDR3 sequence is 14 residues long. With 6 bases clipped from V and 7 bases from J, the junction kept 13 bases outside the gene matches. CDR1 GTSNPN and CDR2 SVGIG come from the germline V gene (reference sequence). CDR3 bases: TGTGCCTGTCCCGAGGCGGGAGTGGGGAATACGCAGTATTTT. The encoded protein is CACPEAGVGNTQYF. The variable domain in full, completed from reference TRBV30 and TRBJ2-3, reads SQTIHQWPATLVQPVGSPLSLECTVEGTSNPNLYWYRQAAGRGLQLLFYSVGIGQISSEVPQNLSASRPQDRQFILSSKKLLLSDSGFYLCACPEAGVGNTQYFGPGTRLTVL.

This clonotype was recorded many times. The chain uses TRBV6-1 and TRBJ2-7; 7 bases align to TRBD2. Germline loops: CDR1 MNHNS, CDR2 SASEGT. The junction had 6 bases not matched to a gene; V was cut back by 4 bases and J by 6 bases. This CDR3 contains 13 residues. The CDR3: CASSGAGVREQYF. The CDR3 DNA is TGTGCCAGCAGTGGGGCGGGAGTTCGCGAGCAGTACTTC.

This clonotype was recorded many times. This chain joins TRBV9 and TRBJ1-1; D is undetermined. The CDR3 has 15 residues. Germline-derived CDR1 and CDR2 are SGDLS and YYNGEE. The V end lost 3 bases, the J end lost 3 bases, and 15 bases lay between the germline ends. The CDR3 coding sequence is TGTGCCAGCAGCGATGGGTCAACCGGGGACACTGAAGCTTTCTTT. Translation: CASSDGSTGDTEAFF.

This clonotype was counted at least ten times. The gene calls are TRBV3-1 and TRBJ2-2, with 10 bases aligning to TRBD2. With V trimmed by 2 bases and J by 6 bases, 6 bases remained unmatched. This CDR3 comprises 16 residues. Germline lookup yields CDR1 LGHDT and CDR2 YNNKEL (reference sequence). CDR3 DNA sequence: TGTGCCAGCAGCCAATTGCCTAGCGGGAGTCCCGGGGAGCTGTTTTTT. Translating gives CASSQLPSGSPGELFF. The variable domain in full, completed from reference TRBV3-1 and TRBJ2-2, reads DTAVSQTPKYLVTQMGNDKSIKCEQNLGHDTMYWYKQDSKKFLKIMFSYNNKELIINETVPNRFSPKSPDKAHLNLHINSLELGDSAVYFCASSQLPSGSPGELFFGEGSRLTVL.

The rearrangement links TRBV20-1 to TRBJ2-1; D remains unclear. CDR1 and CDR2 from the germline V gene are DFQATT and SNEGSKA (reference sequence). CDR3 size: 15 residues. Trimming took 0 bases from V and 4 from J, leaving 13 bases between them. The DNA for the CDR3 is TGCAGTGCTAGAGATCTAAACCCACAGTACAATGAGCAGTTCTTC. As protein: CSARDLNPQYNEQFF.

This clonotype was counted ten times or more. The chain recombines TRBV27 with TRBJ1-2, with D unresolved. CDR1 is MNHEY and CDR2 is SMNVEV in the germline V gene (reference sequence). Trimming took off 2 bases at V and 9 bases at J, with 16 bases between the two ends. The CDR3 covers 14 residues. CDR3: CASSLMNGEFRYTF. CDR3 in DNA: TGTGCCAGCAGTTTAATGAATGGTGAATTCCGCTACACCTTC.

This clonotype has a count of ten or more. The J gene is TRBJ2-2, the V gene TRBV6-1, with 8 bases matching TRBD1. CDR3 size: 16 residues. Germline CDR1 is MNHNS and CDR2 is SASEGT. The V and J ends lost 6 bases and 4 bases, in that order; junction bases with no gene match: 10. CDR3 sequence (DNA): TGTGCCAGCAGGCCCCCGGGACAGGCAGTCACCGGGGAGCTGTTTTTT. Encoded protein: CASRPPGQAVTGELFF.

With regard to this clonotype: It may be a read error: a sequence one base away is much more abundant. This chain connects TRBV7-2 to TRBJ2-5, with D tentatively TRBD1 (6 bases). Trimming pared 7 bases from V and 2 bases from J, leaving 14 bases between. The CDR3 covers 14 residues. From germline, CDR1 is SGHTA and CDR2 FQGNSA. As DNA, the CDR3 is TGTGCCAGCAACTCAGGACAGCCGCAAGAGACCCAGTACTTC. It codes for CASNSGQPQETQYF.

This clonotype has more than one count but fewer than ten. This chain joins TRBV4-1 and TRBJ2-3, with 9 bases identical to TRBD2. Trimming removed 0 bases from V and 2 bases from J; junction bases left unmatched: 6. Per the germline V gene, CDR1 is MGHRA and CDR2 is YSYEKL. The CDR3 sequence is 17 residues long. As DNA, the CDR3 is TGCGCCAGCAGCCAAGAACCTAGCGGGGCCTACACAGATACGCAGTATTTT. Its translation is CASSQEPSGAYTDTQYF.

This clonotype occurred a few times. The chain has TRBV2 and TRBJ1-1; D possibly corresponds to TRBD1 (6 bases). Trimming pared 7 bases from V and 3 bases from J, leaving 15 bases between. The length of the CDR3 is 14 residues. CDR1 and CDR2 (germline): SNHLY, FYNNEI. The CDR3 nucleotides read TGTGCCAGCACTCTGGACAGTCTTCACACTGAAGCTTTCTTT. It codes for CASTLDSLHTEAFF.